What follows are 20 T cell receptor beta chains derived from one specimen sequenced in a study of cytomegalovirus exposure and HLA in healthy donors. PCR involved 60 Vbeta and 13 Jbeta primers. Repertoires were generated with immunoSEQ multiplex PCR, while TCRdb's copy carries only in-frame clones and drops some. The sample includes 95,000 to 150,000 clones, under 80% of them seen just once. The sample consisted of PBMCs. The receptor set was obtained from an older woman in good health and CMV-seropositive.

The chain joins TRBV10-3 to TRBJ2-1, with 9 bases identical to TRBD1. Germline V gene data show CDR1 as ENHRY and CDR2 as SYGVKD. The CDR3 is made up of 16 amino acids. The J segment lost 6 bases and the V segment lost 4 bases, leaving 10 bases of the junction unmatched. CDR3 DNA: TGTGCCATCAGTGGGGGGAGGACAGGGGTTGCCAATGAGCAGTTCTTC. This codes for CAISGGRTGVANEQFF.

On this clone: Other DNA sequences in this specimen translate into the identical CDR3. The chain has TRBV5-1 and TRBJ1-3; D is ambiguous. CDR1 is SGHRS and CDR2 is YFSETQ in the germline V gene. The germline V and J ends were trimmed by 0 bases and 0 bases, with 4 bases remaining between them. CDR3 length equals 14 residues. This CDR3 is CASSLGSSGNTIYF. DNA of the CDR3: TGCGCCAGCAGCTTGGGGAGCTCTGGAAACACCATATATTTT.

The V gene is TRBV19, the J gene TRBJ1-1, with D maybe TRBD1 (6 bases). Deletions cut 0 bases from V and 10 bases from J, with 12 bases between. CDR1 LNHDA and CDR2 SQIVND come from the germline V gene (reference sequence). The CDR3 totals 13 residues. DNA for the CDR3: TGTGCCAGTAGTATAGATCAGGGGTGGACAGCTTTCTTT. Translating gives CASSIDQGWTAFF.

The rearrangement uses TRBV5-8 and TRBJ1-2; D remains ambiguous. Trimming stripped 4 bases from V and 4 bases from J, with 17 bases between. In germline, CDR1 is SGHTS, CDR2 YDEGEE. The CDR3 has 15 residues. Here the CDR3 reads CASSRSRLPSYGYTF. The CDR3 coding sequence is TGTGCCAGCAGCCGATCCCGACTGCCATCCTATGGCTACACCTTC. Variable domain in full (rest from reference TRBV5-8 and TRBJ1-2): EAGVTQSPTHLIKTRGQQATLRCSPISGHTSVYWYQQALGLGLQFLLWYDEGEERNRGNFPPRFSGRQFPNYSSELNVNALELEDSALYLCASSRSRLPSYGYTFGSGTRLTVV.

The J gene is TRBJ1-1, the V gene TRBV20-1; D is undetermined. V was cut by 3 bases and J by 4 bases, with 6 bases left in between. This CDR3 comprises 11 residues. The V gene's germline CDR1 is DFQATT and CDR2 SNEGSKA (reference sequence). As DNA, the CDR3 is TGCAGTGCTAGGTACGGCACTGAAGCTTTCTTT. Amino acids: CSARYGTEAFF.

This clone was seen more than once but under ten times. This chain connects TRBV6-1 to TRBJ2-1, with 10 bases that match TRBD1. V was pared by 3 bases and J by 15 bases, with 8 bases of the junction left unmatched. The CDR3 is 13 amino acids. From germline, CDR1 is MNHNS and CDR2 SASEGT. This CDR3 reads CASSDTTGTGVFF. The CDR3 DNA reads TGTGCCAGCAGTGACACGACGGGGACAGGGGTGTTCTTC.

The chain recombines TRBV6-5 with TRBJ1-2, with D possibly matching TRBD1 (6 bases). The CDR3 has 13 amino acids. The V end lost 6 bases, the J end lost 6 bases, and 14 bases lay between the germline ends. Germline lookup yields CDR1 MNHEY and CDR2 SVGAGI. As DNA, the CDR3 is TGTGCCAGCAGCTCAGGGGATTTGAATGGCTACACCTTC. It codes for CASSSGDLNGYTF.

This chain connects TRBV7-9 to TRBJ2-2, with TRBD1 matching 8 bases. This CDR3 region has 16 residues. V was clipped by 4 bases and J by 1 base; unmatched bases: 5. The germline V gene encodes CDR1 SEHNR and CDR2 FQNEAQ (reference sequence). CDR3 DNA sequence: TGTGCCAGCAGCTGGGACGGGACAGGGAACACCGGGGAGCTGTTTTTT. Translating it yields CASSWDGTGNTGELFF.

The J gene is TRBJ1-2, the V gene TRBV30, with TRBD1 as a possible D gene (6 bases). The germline V and J ends were trimmed by 3 bases and 2 bases, with 10 bases remaining between them. The germline CDR1 and CDR2 sequences are GTSNPN and SVGIG (reference sequence). The CDR3 loop spans 13 amino acids. CDR3 DNA: TGTGCCTGGAGACGCGGGGGCAACTATGGCTACACCTTC. It yields the protein CAWRRGGNYGYTF.

The V and J genes are TRBV4-1 and TRBJ2-7; 14 bases are a match to TRBD2. V lost 4 bases and J lost 2; bases outside the gene matches: 7. The CDR3 covers 17 residues. Germline values: CDR1 MGHRA, CDR2 YSYEKL. The DNA of the CDR3 is TGCGCCAGCAGCCTGACTAGCGGGGGGGCCGGGCCCTACGAGCAGTACTTC. Its protein is CASSLTSGGAGPYEQYF.

This clone was counted a single time. The chain employs TRBV5-4 and TRBJ2-2, with TRBD1 matching over 9 bases. V dropped 4 bases and J dropped 1; count of bases not matched to a gene: 5. The length of the CDR3 is 16 residues. From germline, CDR1 is SGHNT and CDR2 YYREEE (reference sequence). In DNA form, the CDR3 reads TGTGCCAGCAGCCCTGGGACAGGGCAGAACACCGGGGAGCTGTTTTTT. Translated, it gives CASSPGTGQNTGELFF.

This rearrangement joins TRBV11-3 to TRBJ2-5, with 10 bases matching TRBD1. Germline V gene lookup returns CDR1 SGHNT and CDR2 YENEEA. Trimming at V came to 4 bases and at J to 5 bases, leaving 1 base not matched to a gene. There are 13 residues in the CDR3. The CDR3 protein is CASSWTGGETQYF. The CDR3 DNA sequence: TGTGCCAGCAGCTGGACAGGGGGGGAGACCCAGTACTTC.

The chain combines TRBV4-3 with TRBJ2-2, with 8 bases that match TRBD2. Unmatched junction bases numbered 3, after V lost 3 bases and J lost 3 bases. The CDR3 is 15 residues long. Germline CDR1 reads LGHNA; CDR2 reads YSLEER. The DNA for the CDR3 is TGCGCCAGCAGCCAGGCGGGGGGCTACACCGGGGAGCTGTTTTTT. Translating gives CASSQAGGYTGELFF.

The J gene is TRBJ1-5, the V gene TRBV5-6, with 8 bases aligning to TRBD1. Germline V gene sequence: CDR1 SGHDT, CDR2 YYEEEE. The CDR3 consists of 14 residues. V dropped 4 bases and J dropped 4; count of bases not matched to a gene: 4. CDR3 region: CASSRNRGNQPQHF. In nucleotides, the CDR3 is TGTGCCAGCAGCCGAAACAGGGGGAATCAGCCCCAGCATTTT.

The chain employs TRBV7-3 and TRBJ2-3, with TRBD2 matching over 13 bases. There are 15 residues in the CDR3. CDR1 and CDR2 (germline): SGHTA, FQGTGA. V lost 7 bases, J lost 5 bases, and 6 bases stayed unmatched. DNA of the CDR3: TGTGCCAGCAACCTGGGACTAGCGGGAAAAGATACGCAGTATTTT. This translates into CASNLGLAGKDTQYF.

This clone showed up just a few times. This chain joins TRBV4-2 and TRBJ2-5, with 7 nucleotides matching TRBD2. Germline CDR1 reads LGHNA; CDR2 reads YNFKEQ. CDR3 size: 16 residues. V trimming: 0 bases; J trimming: 4 bases; junction bases outside the gene matches: 8. As DNA, the CDR3 is TGTGCCAGCAGCCAAGAGGGGGGGACGGGATCAGAGACCCAGTACTTC. It codes for CASSQEGGTGSETQYF.

In nucleotides, the CDR3 is TGTGCCTGGAAGTTACCGGGACAGGGGGCCTCCTACGAGCAGTACTTC. This gives the protein CAWKLPGQGASYEQYF. The V and J genes are TRBV30 and TRBJ2-7; 12 bases match TRBD1. The J segment lost 0 bases and the V segment lost 4 bases, leaving 7 bases of the junction unmatched. Germline CDR1 reads GTSNPN; CDR2 reads SVGIG (reference sequence). The CDR3 is 16 amino acids.

This rearrangement joins TRBV6-5 to TRBJ2-3; no reliable D call. V dropped 0 bases and J dropped 6 bases, with 7 bases sitting between them. CDR3 length: 13 residues. CDR1 and CDR2 from the germline V gene are MNHEY and SVGAGI. CDR3 sequence: CASSYSSVDTQYF. For the CDR3, the DNA is TGTGCCAGCAGTTACTCGTCTGTGGATACGCAGTATTTT.

This sequence joins TRBV29-1 and TRBJ2-7; 9 bases are shared with TRBD2. The V gene's germline CDR1 is SQVTM and CDR2 ANQGSEA. The junction had 3 bases not matched to a gene; V was cut back by 4 bases and J by 5 bases. This CDR3 has 12 amino acids. The CDR3 protein is CSVGGGAHEQYF. The CDR3, as DNA: TGCAGCGTTGGCGGGGGGGCCCACGAGCAGTACTTC.

The chain carries TRBV19 and TRBJ1-2; D is unclear. V was trimmed by 3 bases and J by 8 bases, leaving 10 bases between them. Germline-derived CDR1 and CDR2 are LNHDA and SQIVND (reference sequence). The CDR3 loop spans 12 amino acids. CDR3: CASSINSGGYTF. In DNA, the CDR3 is TGTGCCAGTAGTATCAACTCCGGGGGCTACACCTTC.